Listed here are 28 T cell receptor beta chains from one sample, sequenced in a study of T cell responses to AZD1222 COVID-19 vaccine. Libraries were prepared by immunoSEQ multiplex PCR; TCRdb keeps only in-frame clonotypes and omits some of them. Of about 180,000 clones in the sample, 85% to 95% were seen once. The specimen was peripheral blood, collected 28 days after the second dose of the MenACWY control vaccine. The receptors were gathered from an adult who received the MenACWY meningococcal vaccine as a control.

V and J are TRBV5-6 and TRBJ2-1; 9 bases agree with TRBD1. Germline V gene lookup returns CDR1 SGHDT and CDR2 YYEEEE. The CDR3 sequence is 15 residues long. Trimming took 4 bases from V and 8 from J; bases not matched to a gene: 10. The CDR3 nucleotides read TGTGCCAGCAGCCCCCGGGACAGGGCAATCTATGAGCAGTTCTTC. It specifies CASSPRDRAIYEQFF.

The chain employs TRBV6-2 or TRBV6-3 and TRBJ1-1; possibly TRBD1 for D (5 bases). CDR1 and CDR2 (germline): MNHEY, SVGEGT. This CDR3 comprises 16 residues. V lost 2 bases and J 0 bases, leaving 13 bases between the germline ends. The DNA of the CDR3 is TGTGCCAGCAGTTACCCGACCCGGGGGGTGAACACTGAAGCTTTCTTT. Its protein product is CASSYPTRGVNTEAFF.

The chain carries TRBV7-9 and TRBJ1-1; D is unresolved. CDR1 is SEHNR and CDR2 is FQNEAQ in the germline V gene (reference sequence). This CDR3 has 15 residues. V was clipped by 1 base and J by 10 bases, with 19 bases between them. Here the CDR3 DNA reads TGTGCCAGCAGCTTAGGGGTAGGATCAGGTGGGAGAGCTTTCTTT. Translated, it gives CASSLGVGSGGRAFF.

This chain links TRBV30 with TRBJ2-3; the D is unclear. V was trimmed by 2 bases and J by 0 bases, leaving 9 bases between them. The germline gives CDR1 GTSNPN, CDR2 SVGIG (reference sequence). This CDR3 is built from 14 residues. The CDR3 here is CAWSTAVSTDTQYF. CDR3 nucleotides: TGTGCCTGGAGTACGGCAGTAAGCACAGATACGCAGTATTTT.

For this clone: The same CDR3 also results from other DNA sequences found in this sample. The V gene is TRBV5-4, the J gene TRBJ1-3; D gene unclear. V was cut by 0 bases and J by 3 bases, with 4 bases left in between. The germline V gene encodes CDR1 SGHNT and CDR2 YYREEE (reference sequence). The CDR3 totals 13 residues. The CDR3 DNA reads as TGTGCCAGCAGCTTGGCCGGTGGAAACACCATATATTTT. This translates into CASSLAGGNTIYF.

This chain uses TRBV2 with TRBJ1-2; the D gene is possibly TRBD1 (6 bases). CDR3 length: 12 residues. CDR1 and CDR2 (germline): SNHLY, FYNNEI. The V gene lost 3 bases and the J gene lost 4 bases, with 6 bases spanning the gap. The CDR3 loop reads CASSEDSYGYTF. In DNA, the CDR3 is TGTGCCAGCAGTGAGGACAGCTATGGCTACACCTTC.

This clone was recorded only once. This chain links TRBV5-6 with TRBJ2-7; TRBD1 might be the D (5 bases). Trimming left V 2 bases short and J 9 bases short, with 9 bases between. CDR3 length: 11 amino acids. Germline-derived CDR1 and CDR2 are SGHDT and YYEEEE. Written as DNA, the CDR3 is TGTGCCAGCAGCTTAGGGCAGGGGCAGTACTTC. As protein: CASSLGQGQYF.

CDR3 nucleotides: TGTGCCAGCAGCCAATTGGGTGTCGGGAACACTGAAGCTTTCTTT. It specifies CASSQLGVGNTEAFF. The chain links TRBV3-1 (or the pseudogene TRBV3-2) to TRBJ1-1; D ambiguous. Germline V gene sequence: CDR1 LGHDT, CDR2 YNNKEL (reference sequence). The CDR3 is 15 amino acids. The ends were cut back, 2 bases at V and 1 base at J, with 11 bases in the middle.

The chain has TRBV11-2 and TRBJ1-1, with D uncertain. The germline CDR1 and CDR2 sequences are SGHAT and FQNNGV. The V end was cut by 7 bases, the J end by 0 bases, with 9 bases between. This CDR3 comprises 13 residues. The CDR3 nucleotides are TGTGCCAGCAACCCGACGGTGAACACTGAAGCTTTCTTT. It translates to CASNPTVNTEAFF.

The CDR3 loop reads CASMDRYYGYTF. In DNA, the CDR3 is TGTGCCAGCATGGACAGGTACTATGGCTACACCTTC. The chain is built from TRBV6-5 and TRBJ1-2, with 7 nucleotides matching TRBD1. CDR3 size: 12 residues. Germline loops: CDR1 MNHEY, CDR2 SVGAGI. After removal of 7 bases from V and 3 bases from J, the junction contained 2 bases not matched to a gene.

J is TRBJ1-3 and V is TRBV13, with a tentative D call TRBD1 (5 bases). V dropped 6 bases and J dropped 0 bases, with 12 bases sitting between them. CDR3 length equals 15 residues. Germline CDR1 and CDR2: PRHDT and FYEKMQ (reference sequence). CDR3 bases: TGTGCCAGCAGTTCTACAGGACTCTCTGGAAACACCATATATTTT. Amino acid sequence: CASSSTGLSGNTIYF.

This clone was recorded only once. The gene calls are TRBV2 and TRBJ1-2; 9 bases agree with TRBD1. The CDR3 covers 14 residues. The V segment lost 4 bases and the J segment 6 bases; nucleotides outside the gene matches: 6. The germline gives CDR1 SNHLY, CDR2 FYNNEI. This CDR3 reads CASSAGQGYNGYTF. The CDR3 DNA follows: TGTGCCAGCAGTGCGGGACAGGGATATAATGGCTACACCTTC.

The gene calls are TRBV5-1 and TRBJ1-1, with 7 bases aligning to TRBD1. The germline V gene encodes CDR1 SGHRS and CDR2 YFSETQ. The CDR3 runs to 14 residues. J was trimmed by 10 bases and V by 4 bases; bases with no gene match: 13. CDR3 sequence: CASSQAPTGSVAFF. The DNA for the CDR3 is TGCGCCAGCAGCCAGGCTCCGACAGGGTCGGTAGCTTTCTTT.

This chain joins TRBV2 and TRBJ2-2, with TRBD2 matching over 14 bases. The CDR3 runs 16 residues. Germline values: CDR1 SNHLY, CDR2 FYNNEI. V lost 8 bases to trimming and J lost 3 bases; unmatched junction nucleotides: 5. CDR3: CASGGLAGVDTGELFF. CDR3 DNA: TGTGCCAGCGGGGGACTAGCGGGGGTCGACACCGGGGAGCTGTTTTTT.

This clone occurred a few times. CDR3 nucleotides: TGTGCCTGGAGTGTCTACGGGGATCAGCCCCAGCATTTT. Its translation is CAWSVYGDQPQHF. The chain couples TRBV30 to TRBJ1-5, with D hard to call. The germline CDR1 and CDR2 sequences are GTSNPN and SVGIG (reference sequence). The CDR3 has 13 amino acids. V lost 0 bases and J lost 5, with 8 bases in between. Supplemented by reference TRBV30 and TRBJ1-5, the full variable domain reads SQTIHQWPATLVQPVGSPLSLECTVEGTSNPNLYWYRQAAGRGLQLLFYSVGIGQISSEVPQNLSASRPQDRQFILSSKKLLLSDSGFYLCAWSVYGDQPQHFGDGTRLSIL.

The chain is built from TRBV9 and TRBJ1-6; D perhaps matches TRBD1 (5 bases). This CDR3 region has 17 residues. V was shortened by 3 bases and J by 3 bases, with 16 bases between the two germline ends. The V gene's germline CDR1 is SGDLS and CDR2 YYNGEE. The CDR3, as DNA: TGTGCCAGCAGCGGAGGGACGATCGTAAGCTATAATTCACCCCTCCACTTT. It is translated as CASSGGTIVSYNSPLHF.

The V gene is TRBV28, the J gene TRBJ1-3; 7 bases are shared with TRBD1. This CDR3 has 16 residues. Looked up from germline, CDR1 is MDHEN and CDR2 is SYDVKM. V trimming: 6 bases; J trimming: 2 bases; junction bases outside the gene matches: 10. The CDR3 loop reads CASSRARQGAGNTIYF. CDR3 sequence (DNA): TGTGCCAGCAGCCGCGCGCGGCAGGGGGCTGGAAACACCATATATTTT.

The chain joins TRBV4-2 to TRBJ2-7; 8 nucleotides match TRBD2. The CDR3 sequence is 16 residues long. From germline, CDR1 is LGHNA and CDR2 YNFKEQ. Losses at the gene ends were 1 base for V and 1 base for J; bases not matched to a gene: 6. For the CDR3, the DNA is TGTGCCAGCAGCCAAGTTCCAGCGGGGGTTTCCTACGAGCAGTACTTC. Translation gives CASSQVPAGVSYEQYF.

This rearrangement joins TRBV5-1 to TRBJ2-3, with 16 bases identical to TRBD2. Losses at the gene ends were 3 bases for V and 3 bases for J; bases not matched to a gene: 4. This CDR3 is 17 amino acids long. Germline V lookup: CDR1 SGHRS, CDR2 YFSETQ. CDR3 amino acids: CASSSGTSGGGTDTQYF. Written as DNA, the CDR3 is TGCGCCAGCAGCTCCGGGACTAGCGGGGGGGGAACAGATACGCAGTATTTT.

The chain recombines TRBV5-8 with TRBJ2-1, with TRBD1 identical over 9 bases. The CDR3 covers 14 residues. The germline V gene has CDR1 SGHTS and CDR2 YDEGEE. V trimming: 5 bases; J trimming: 10 bases; junction bases outside the gene matches: 10. This CDR3 reads CASRYRDRVQEQFF. In DNA, the CDR3 is TGTGCCAGCAGATACCGGGACAGGGTTCAAGAGCAGTTCTTC.

The chain recombines TRBV11-3 with TRBJ1-2; 9 bases match TRBD1. Unmatched junction bases numbered 13, after V lost 3 bases and J lost 8 bases. The CDR3 covers 16 residues. The germline V gene has CDR1 SGHNT and CDR2 YENEEA. CDR3 amino acids: CASSFRGDRVFGGYTF. CDR3 bases: TGTGCCAGCAGCTTTAGGGGGGACAGGGTATTTGGCGGCTACACCTTC.

The rearrangement joins TRBV9 to TRBJ2-3; unclear D gene. The germline V gene encodes CDR1 SGDLS and CDR2 YYNGEE. Trimming cost V 0 bases and J 2 bases, with 13 bases left between them. This CDR3 is 16 amino acids long. The chain's CDR3 is CASSVEHGRSTDTQYF. In DNA form, the CDR3 reads TGTGCCAGCAGCGTAGAGCACGGACGATCCACAGATACGCAGTATTTT. The whole variable domain, remainder taken from reference TRBV9 and TRBJ2-3, is DSGVTQTPKHLITATGQRVTLRCSPRSGDLSVYWYQQSLDQGLQFLIQYYNGEERAKGNILERFSAQQFPDLHSELNLSSLELGDSALYFCASSVEHGRSTDTQYFGPGTRLTVL.

The chain uses TRBV15 and TRBJ2-2, with D perhaps matching TRBD2 (7 bases). V dropped 0 bases and J dropped 4 bases, with 12 bases sitting between them. The germline gives CDR1 LNHNV, CDR2 YYDKDF (reference sequence). CDR3 length equals 16 residues. CDR3 region: CATSRERGGLTGELFF. CDR3 in DNA: TGTGCCACCAGCAGAGAGAGGGGGGGCCTCACCGGGGAGCTGTTTTTT.

V and J are TRBV6-1 and TRBJ2-3, with D perhaps TRBD1 (5 bases). CDR3 size: 14 residues. V was pared by 1 base and J by 11 bases, with 16 bases between. Germline CDR1 and CDR2: MNHNS and SASEGT. In DNA, the CDR3 is TGTGCCAGCAGTGAAGGGGTTAGGGGTGGGAAGCAGTATTTT. Its protein is CASSEGVRGGKQYF.

The chain employs TRBV27 and TRBJ1-5; D uncertain. Between the trimmed V and J ends, which lost 0 bases and 7 bases, there was a span of 10 bases. The CDR3 is 14 residues long. The germline V gene encodes CDR1 MNHEY and CDR2 SMNVEV (reference sequence). CDR3 in DNA: TGTGCCAGCAGTTTATCAGGGTATGGCCAGCCCCAGCATTTT. The encoded protein is CASSLSGYGQPQHF.

V and J are TRBV12-5 and TRBJ2-5; D is unresolved. V shed 5 bases and J shed 10 bases, with 17 bases lying between them. This CDR3 contains 13 residues. Germline V lookup: CDR1 LGHNT, CDR2 FRNRAP. The CDR3 spells CASGTGLESLQYF. The CDR3 DNA reads TGTGCTAGTGGTACCGGTCTGGAGAGTCTCCAGTACTTC. Combining the CDR3 with reference TRBV12-5 and TRBJ2-5 gives the whole variable domain DARVTQTPRHKVTEMGQEVTMRCQPILGHNTVFWYRQTMMQGLELLAYFRNRAPLDDSGMPKDRFSAEMPDATLATLKIQPSEPRDSAVYFCASGTGLESLQYFGPGTRLLVL.

The chain combines TRBV7-9 with TRBJ2-1; 15 bases match TRBD2. V was clipped by 6 bases and J by 9 bases; unmatched bases: 9. The germline CDR1 and CDR2 sequences are SEHNR and FQNEAQ (reference sequence). The CDR3 consists of 16 residues. CDR3 nucleotides: TGTGCCAGCAGTAATAGGACTAGCGGGGGGGCTTCTGAGCAGTTCTTC. Its protein is CASSNRTSGGASEQFF.

The rearrangement links TRBV7-2 to TRBJ1-4; 8 bases line up with TRBD1. CDR1 is SGHTA and CDR2 is FQGNSA in the germline V gene. The CDR3 extends over 14 amino acids. Trimming cost V 6 bases and J 5 bases; bases outside gene matches: 5. The CDR3 loop is CASRFTGGNEKLFF. Written as DNA, the CDR3 is TGTGCCAGCAGATTTACAGGGGGGAATGAAAAACTGTTTTTT.